The clone carrying this T cell receptor (beta chain) has a count of ten or more. Its antigen is unidentified. Between the trimmed V and J ends, which lost 4 bases and 0 bases, there was a span of 6 bases. From germline, CDR1 is KGHDR and CDR2 SFDVKD. The CDR3 spans 14 residues. Unique molecular identifiers were attached to individual cDNA molecules. From the 5' RACE reads, TCRdb called clonotypes with MiXCR, one entry per CDR3 protein. The sample shows around 98,000 distinct CDR3 sequences, 11% of them seen only once. The sample comes from a study of early T cells in non-severe SARS-CoV-2 infection. Turning to the study itself: Sequencing targeted bulk RNA from unsorted whole blood, leaving chains unpaired. The study, taken as a whole, reports: There was a bias toward anti-spike CD8 responses in VDJdb matching, which missed private and CD4 specificities.

The sequenced sample consisted of whole blood. The sequence derives from an adult who was a healthcare worker with PCR-confirmed SARS-CoV-2 infection or an uninfected control (not recorded which). V usage is TRBV24-1 and J usage is TRBJ2-1, with D perhaps matching TRBD1 (5 bases). The CDR3 DNA follows: TGTGCCACCAGTGAAGGGGCCTCCTACAATGAGCAGTTCTTC. This translates into CATSEGASYNEQFF.